The source of this TCR beta chain is a study of Ad26.COV2.S vaccination and SARS-CoV-2 variants. Germline loops: CDR1 SEHNR, CDR2 FQNEAQ (reference sequence). The length of the CDR3 is 13 residues. The V gene lost 1 base and the J gene lost 3 bases, with 7 bases spanning the gap. Study findings and constraints: Spike-specific TCR breadth in vaccine recipients exceeded that seen in placebo recipients.

The treatment here: roughly 18 received Ad26.COV2.S at low or high dose, single or two shots; about 5 received placebo; per-sample allocation not given. Sample collection was performed on day 63 after the first vaccine or placebo injection. The protocol was immunoSEQ multiplex PCR, while the TCRdb copy is restricted to in-frame clones and leaves out a portion. The sample records around 350,000 clones, 70% to 90% being singletons. A note on this clone: Its antigen is currently unknown.

This sequence was found in a person between 18 and 65 years old who received the Ad26.COV2.S COVID-19 vaccine or a placebo. The V gene is TRBV7-9, the J gene TRBJ2-7; no clear D gene. Sequences were derived from peripheral blood, sampled in a trial of Ad26.COV2.S vaccine versus placebo. The CDR3 spells CASSLGIGYEQYF. In DNA form, the CDR3 reads TGTGCCAGCAGCTTAGGAATCGGCTACGAGCAGTACTTC. Full variable domain (missing parts from reference TRBV7-9 and TRBJ2-7): DTGVSQNPRHKITKRGQNVTFRCDPISEHNRLYWYRQTLGQGPEFLTYFQNEAQLEKSRLLSDRFSAERPKGSFSTLEIQRTEQGDSAMYLCASSLGIGYEQYFGPGTRLTVT.